This entry lists 16 T cell receptor beta chains sequenced from one sample in a study of blood T cells in healthy people across ages. The authors ran a second PCR of 7 to 11 cycles using a sample-barcoded 5' primer and a J-beta primer mix. Each CDR3 protein is one row after TCRdb ran MiXCR on the 5' RACE reads. The sample lists about 810,000 distinct CDR3 sequences; around 36% were seen once. Input material: blood. The source is a man aged 18 to 30 in good health.

The chain recombines TRBV5-1 with TRBJ2-5; D possibly corresponds to TRBD2 (7 bases). The CDR3 length is 15 residues. Germline V gene lookup returns CDR1 SGHRS and CDR2 YFSETQ. The germline V and J ends were trimmed by 5 bases and 1 base, with 15 bases remaining between them. CDR3 coding DNA: TGCGCCAGCAGTACAGTACGGGGGGCCCAAGAGACCCAGTACTTC. Its protein is CASSTVRGAQETQYF.

The chain combines TRBV7-2 with TRBJ1-2; TRBD1 matches 10 bases. Germline V gene sequence: CDR1 SGHTA, CDR2 FQGNSA. The ends lost 3 bases at V and 7 bases at J; junction bases unmatched: 17. The CDR3 is 18 residues long. Written as DNA, the CDR3 is TGTGCCAGCAGCTTGGCCCGATTCCCAGACAGGGGGCCGGTTGGCTACACCTTC. This translates into CASSLARFPDRGPVGYTF.

In this sample, this clonotype turned up many times. The CDR3 loop reads CASSESRQETQYF. The CDR3 DNA is TGTGCCAGCAGTGAATCCAGACAAGAGACCCAGTACTTC. V is TRBV2 and J is TRBJ2-5; no reliable D call. Germline V gene data show CDR1 as SNHLY and CDR2 as FYNNEI. The V end was cut by 2 bases, the J end by 2 bases, with 6 bases between. The CDR3 totals 13 residues.

The chain carries TRBV7-2 and TRBJ1-1; D is ambiguous. This CDR3 is 14 amino acids long. The germline V and J ends were trimmed by 6 bases and 1 base, with 12 bases remaining between them. Germline-derived CDR1 and CDR2 are SGHTA and FQGNSA. This CDR3 reads CASRDPTRNTEAFF. CDR3 DNA: TGTGCCAGCAGGGACCCCACAAGGAACACTGAAGCTTTCTTT.

The rearrangement joins TRBV20-1 to TRBJ2-3, with 8 bases that match TRBD2. The CDR3 runs to 17 residues. CDR1 DFQATT and CDR2 SNEGSKA come from the germline V gene (reference sequence). With V trimmed by 1 base and J by 4 bases, 13 bases remained unmatched. The chain's CDR3 is CSARGAAGARNSDTQYF. The CDR3 DNA reads TGCAGTGCTAGAGGAGCAGCGGGGGCCCGGAACTCAGATACGCAGTATTTT.

J is TRBJ2-3 and V is TRBV4-3, with D maybe TRBD2 (6 bases). Germline lookup yields CDR1 LGHNA and CDR2 YSLEER. The CDR3 spans 19 residues. Deletions cut 4 bases from V and 0 bases from J, with 23 bases between. CDR3 protein: CASSPGGAGSLSSTDTQYF. The CDR3 DNA reads TGCGCCAGCAGCCCTGGAGGAGCGGGTAGCCTTTCTAGCACAGATACGCAGTATTTT.

The chain recombines TRBV14 with TRBJ2-1, with D possibly being TRBD2 (6 bases). The CDR3 has 17 amino acids. Germline V gene sequence: CDR1 SGHDN, CDR2 FVKESK. The ends were cut back, 4 bases at V and 4 bases at J, with 20 bases in the middle. CDR3 coding DNA: TGTGCCAGCAGCCCCCATGCAACGGGAGTAGATTACAATGAGCAGTTCTTC. This encodes CASSPHATGVDYNEQFF.

The V call is TRBV5-5, the J call TRBJ1-5; no firm D call. V gave up 4 bases and J gave up 3 bases, with 20 bases separating them. Germline V CDR1 and CDR2: SGHKS, YYEKEE (reference sequence). The CDR3 consists of 17 residues. The CDR3 nucleotides are TGTGCCAGCAGCACGACCTGGCCAGCGGGTAACAATCAGCCCCAGCATTTT. This gives the protein CASSTTWPAGNNQPQHF.

The V gene is TRBV7-2, the J gene TRBJ2-2, with 7 bases identical to TRBD2. This CDR3 is built from 17 residues. Germline trimming cut 6 bases from V and 0 bases from J; bases unmatched to any gene: 10. Germline values: CDR1 SGHTA, CDR2 FQGNSA. CDR3: CASRPSGTIANTGELFF. The CDR3 DNA sequence: TGTGCCAGCAGACCCTCCGGGACTATTGCGAACACCGGGGAGCTGTTTTTT.

This clonotype was found a few times. The chain joins TRBV5-1 to TRBJ1-1, with 9 nucleotides matching TRBD1. Germline V CDR1 and CDR2: SGHRS, YFSETQ. The CDR3 runs to 13 residues. The V and J ends lost 2 bases and 8 bases, in that order; junction bases with no gene match: 4. DNA for the CDR3: TGCGCCAGCAGCTTCTCCGGGACAGGGGAAGCTTTCTTT. Translating gives CASSFSGTGEAFF.

CDR3 protein: CAISGDVQANMPRGTQYF. In DNA form, the CDR3 reads TGTGCCATCAGTGGGGACGTACAGGCCAACATGCCACGGGGTACGCAGTATTTT. The chain is built from TRBV10-3 and TRBJ2-3, with D possibly called TRBD1 or TRBD2 (5 bases each). The CDR3 has 18 amino acids. Germline V lookup: CDR1 ENHRY, CDR2 SYGVKD. V lost 4 bases and J lost 8, with 28 bases in between.

The chain employs TRBV5-1 and TRBJ2-1; 14 bases are shared with TRBD2. The germline V gene has CDR1 SGHRS and CDR2 YFSETQ. This CDR3 has 15 residues. V shed 6 bases, J shed 8 bases, and the junction held 7 bases outside the gene matches. The CDR3 here is CASTETSGGAYEQFF. CDR3 sequence (DNA): TGCGCCAGCACCGAGACTAGCGGGGGGGCCTATGAGCAGTTCTTC.

This chain links TRBV2 with TRBJ2-3, with 10 bases matching TRBD1. The CDR3 has 14 residues. Germline assignment: CDR1 SNHLY and CDR2 FYNNEI. V dropped 10 bases and J dropped 4; count of bases not matched to a gene: 8. The DNA for the CDR3 is TGTGCCAACACCGGGGGACAGGGGTCAGATACGCAGTATTTT. This encodes CANTGGQGSDTQYF.

The rearrangement links TRBV3-1 to TRBJ1-1, with D hard to call. This CDR3 spans 15 amino acids. The V gene lost 1 base and the J gene lost 4 bases, with 13 bases spanning the gap. CDR1 and CDR2 (germline): LGHDT, YNNKEL (reference sequence). The CDR3 nucleotides are TGTGCCAGCAGCCAAGGTGCAGTATGGGGCACTGAAGCTTTCTTT. It translates to CASSQGAVWGTEAFF.

The chain is built from TRBV5-5 and TRBJ1-5; D remains ambiguous. Germline V gene sequence: CDR1 SGHKS, CDR2 YYEKEE (reference sequence). V was cut by 3 bases and J by 3 bases, with 16 bases left in between. The CDR3 extends over 16 amino acids. Here the CDR3 DNA reads TGTGCCAGCAGCTGGGCCCCGGGGAAGAACAATCAGCCCCAGCATTTT. It specifies CASSWAPGKNNQPQHF.

The sample holds a few counts of this clonotype. This chain uses TRBV19 with TRBJ2-3; a possible D gene is TRBD2 (5 bases). CDR3 size: 14 residues. With 8 bases removed from V and 2 bases from J, the gap between germline ends came to 14 bases. CDR1 is LNHDA, CDR2 SQIVND, per germline (reference sequence). The CDR3 DNA follows: TGTGCCAGTGGGAGCGGACGGAACACAGATACGCAGTATTTT. Translation: CASGSGRNTDTQYF.